The 27 T cell receptor beta chains reported below all come from one sample, sequenced in a study of control samples from healthy donors and cancer patients. TCRdb's table, derived via immunoSEQ multiplex PCR, lists solely in-frame clones and lacks some. The sample includes 85,000 to 110,000 clones, around nine tenths of them seen just once. The sample was PBMCs. The source of these receptors is a man aged 55 to 70 with lung cancer.

The chain combines TRBV29-1 with TRBJ1-4; no clear D. Looked up from germline, CDR1 is SQVTM and CDR2 is ANQGSEA. The V end was cut by 7 bases, the J end by 2 bases, with 8 bases between. The CDR3 runs to 12 residues. CDR3 coding DNA: TGCAGCGCCGGAGCGACTAATGAAAAACTGTTTTTT. Its protein is CSAGATNEKLFF.

This chain's CDR3 is CASSFKLATDTQYF. The CDR3 DNA is TGTGCCAGCAGCTTTAAACTAGCGACAGATACGCAGTATTTT. The gene calls are TRBV7-7 and TRBJ2-3; 7 nucleotides match TRBD2. Germline V gives CDR1 SSHAT, CDR2 FNYEAQ (reference sequence). V shed 3 bases and J 3 bases; nucleotides not matched to a gene: 3. This CDR3 has 14 amino acids.

The chain has TRBV9 and TRBJ2-3; TRBD1 matches 11 bases. CDR1 is SGDLS and CDR2 is YYNGEE in the germline V gene. This CDR3 region has 15 residues. V trimming: 3 bases; J trimming: 5 bases; junction bases outside the gene matches: 5. For the CDR3, the DNA is TGTGCCAGCAGCGGGACAGGGGGCGCGGTAGATACGCAGTATTTT. Encoded protein: CASSGTGGAVDTQYF.

In this sample, this clone turned up once. The chain joins TRBV10-1 to TRBJ1-3; 7 bases match TRBD1. CDR3 length: 15 amino acids. Germline CDR1 reads WNHNN; CDR2 reads SYGVQD (reference sequence). With 3 bases clipped from V and 2 bases from J, the junction kept 4 bases outside the gene matches. The CDR3 region is CASSDHRGAGNTIYF. The CDR3 nucleotides read TGCGCCAGCAGTGACCACAGGGGCGCTGGAAACACCATATATTTT.

V and J are TRBV5-4 and TRBJ1-1, with D uncertain. Germline assignment: CDR1 SGHNT and CDR2 YYREEE (reference sequence). V dropped 2 bases and J dropped 5 bases, with 16 bases sitting between them. This CDR3 contains 15 residues. CDR3 region: CASSFDPLRGTEAFF. In DNA, the CDR3 is TGTGCCAGCAGCTTCGACCCCCTCAGAGGGACTGAAGCTTTCTTT.

The chain has TRBV7-3 and TRBJ2-3, with 10 bases aligning to TRBD2. The CDR3 totals 15 residues. Germline CDR1 SGHTA, CDR2 FQGTGA. The junction had 7 bases not matched to a gene; V was cut back by 5 bases and J by 5 bases. The CDR3, as DNA: TGTGCCAGCAGCGCAGTAGCGGGGGGCTTAGATACGCAGTATTTT. Translated: CASSAVAGGLDTQYF.

The chain links TRBV2 to TRBJ1-4; tentatively, D is TRBD1 (5 bases). The CDR3 spans 13 residues. Germline CDR1 SNHLY, CDR2 FYNNEI. In nucleotides, the CDR3 is TGTGGTTCTGCGGGGACGACTAATGAAAAACTGTTTTTT. Translation gives CGSAGTTNEKLFF. Looking up the rest from reference TRBV2 and TRBJ1-4 gives the full variable domain: EPEVTQTPSHQVTQMGQEVILRCVPISNHLYFYWYRQILGQKVEFLVSFYNNEISEKSEIFDDQFSVERPDGSNFTLKIRSTKLEDSAMYFCGSAGTTNEKLFFGSGTQLSVL.

The V call is TRBV7-9, the J call TRBJ1-2, with 11 bases fitting TRBD1. From germline, CDR1 is SEHNR and CDR2 FQNEAQ (reference sequence). The CDR3 contains 17 residues. Trimming at V came to 5 bases and at J to 3 bases, leaving 11 bases not matched to a gene. CDR3 protein: CASSPGTGGRVYYGYTF. In DNA, the CDR3 is TGTGCCAGCAGCCCGGGGACAGGGGGACGGGTATACTATGGCTACACCTTC.

V and J are TRBV6-5 and TRBJ1-4; a possible D gene is TRBD1 (5 bases). Germline V lookup: CDR1 MNHEY, CDR2 SVGAGI. CDR3 length: 13 amino acids. The V and J ends lost 10 bases and 3 bases respectively, with 12 bases between them. CDR3 amino acids: CATGGVSNEKLFF. The CDR3 DNA is TGTGCCACCGGGGGGGTATCTAATGAAAAACTGTTTTTT.

The chain employs TRBV7-9 and TRBJ1-4; 10 bases are shared with TRBD1. Germline V lookup: CDR1 SEHNR, CDR2 FQNEAQ (reference sequence). The V and J ends lost 4 bases and 6 bases, in that order; junction bases with no gene match: 11. The CDR3 covers 17 residues. CDR3 loop: CASSSVTGTGADEKLFF. As DNA, the CDR3 is TGTGCCAGCAGCTCAGTTACCGGGACAGGGGCGGATGAAAAACTGTTTTTT.

This rearrangement joins TRBV9 to TRBJ1-6; 8 nucleotides line up with TRBD1. The CDR3 spans 14 residues. Germline-derived CDR1 and CDR2 are SGDLS and YYNGEE. The V gene end was trimmed by 4 bases and the J gene end by 6 bases; junction bases not matched to a gene: 3. CDR3 DNA sequence: TGTGCCAGCAGCCGGGGACAGGCTAATTCACCCCTCCACTTT. Protein sequence: CASSRGQANSPLHF.

The genes are TRBV4-1 and TRBJ1-6, with D possibly being TRBD1 (6 bases). V was pared by 4 bases and J by 7 bases, with 11 bases between. The CDR3 is 14 residues long. Germline V CDR1 and CDR2: MGHRA, YSYEKL. Here the CDR3 reads CASSLGGGNSPLHF. The CDR3 region has the DNA TGCGCCAGCAGCCTCGGGGGGGGCAATTCACCCCTCCACTTT.

This clone showed up just a few times. The V gene is TRBV30, the J gene TRBJ1-1; the D is unclear. V lost 4 bases, J lost 0 bases, and 9 bases lay in between. The CDR3 is 13 amino acids. Germline loops: CDR1 GTSNPN, CDR2 SVGIG (reference sequence). For the CDR3, the DNA is TGTGCCTGGAAACGGGCTATGAACACTGAAGCTTTCTTT. Protein sequence: CAWKRAMNTEAFF.

The count of this clone is one. The chain links TRBV20-1 to TRBJ2-7, with D possibly TRBD2 on 6 matching bases. CDR1 is DFQATT and CDR2 is SNEGSKA in the germline V gene (reference sequence). Trimming stripped 3 bases from V and 0 bases from J, with 9 bases between. The CDR3 has 13 amino acids. CDR3 sequence (DNA): TGCAGTGCTAGTTCCGGGAGCTCCTACGAGCAGTACGTC. The encoded protein is CSASSGSSYEQYV.

V is TRBV6-6 and J is TRBJ1-2; 7 bases align to TRBD1. Trimming cost V 2 bases and J 7 bases; bases outside gene matches: 7. The CDR3 sequence is 14 residues long. Germline values: CDR1 MNHNY, CDR2 SVGAGI (reference sequence). The chain's CDR3 is CASSYDRASSGYTF. CDR3 in DNA: TGTGCCAGCAGTTACGACAGGGCAAGCTCTGGCTACACCTTC.

This clone appeared once. V and J are TRBV6-5 and TRBJ2-2, with TRBD1 identical over 7 bases. The germline V gene has CDR1 MNHEY and CDR2 SVGAGI. This CDR3 is 15 amino acids long. J gave up 1 base and V 6 bases, and 5 bases lay outside the gene matches. CDR3 amino acids: CASRRGTVNTGELFF. The DNA for the CDR3 is TGTGCCAGCAGGAGAGGGACAGTGAACACCGGGGAGCTGTTTTTT.

The chain recombines TRBV24-1 with TRBJ1-2; TRBD1 aligns across 7 bases. Germline trimming cut 4 bases from V and 3 bases from J; bases unmatched to any gene: 7. The CDR3 runs to 15 residues. Per germline, CDR1 KGHDR and CDR2 SFDVKD. The CDR3 reads CATSDPRRGDYGYTF. CDR3 bases: TGTGCCACCAGTGACCCACGCAGGGGGGACTATGGCTACACCTTC.

V usage is TRBV7-3 and J usage is TRBJ2-2; D might be TRBD2 (6 bases). The CDR3 is made up of 14 amino acids. Per germline, CDR1 SGHTA and CDR2 FQGTGA. V lost 7 bases, J lost 0 bases, and 9 bases lay in between. The CDR3 sequence is CASKEGSNTGELFF. The CDR3 DNA follows: TGTGCCAGCAAGGAGGGATCGAACACCGGGGAGCTGTTTTTT.

V gene TRBV19 combines with J gene TRBJ2-3; unclear D gene. The ends were cut back, 6 bases at V and 3 bases at J, with 16 bases in the middle. The CDR3 consists of 15 residues. From germline, CDR1 is LNHDA and CDR2 SQIVND (reference sequence). DNA for the CDR3: TGTGCCAGTAGGTACGAACCCCGAACTACAGATACGCAGTATTTT. Protein product: CASRYEPRTTDTQYF. The full variable domain, completed using reference TRBV19 and TRBJ2-3, is DGGITQSPKYLFRKEGQNVTLSCEQNLNHDAMYWYRQDPGQGLRLIYYSQIVNDFQKGDIAEGYSVSREKKESFPLTVTSAQKNPTAFYLCASRYEPRTTDTQYFGPGTRLTVL.

The chain uses TRBV27 and TRBJ2-2; possibly TRBD1 for D (6 bases). The V and J ends lost 7 bases and 1 base respectively, with 10 bases between them. In germline, CDR1 is MNHEY, CDR2 SMNVEV (reference sequence). This CDR3 has 14 residues. CDR3 loop: CASKPDRNTGELFF. CDR3 in DNA: TGTGCCAGCAAGCCGGACAGGAACACCGGGGAGCTGTTTTTT.

V and J are TRBV12-5 and TRBJ1-5; D ambiguous. Germline CDR1 is LGHNT and CDR2 is FRNRAP. This CDR3 has 13 amino acids. Deletions cut 3 bases from V and 1 base from J, with 4 bases between. CDR3 residues: CASGFDSNQPQHF. The DNA for the CDR3 is TGTGCTAGTGGTTTTGACAGCAATCAGCCCCAGCATTTT.

V and J are TRBV10-3 and TRBJ1-4; 7 bases are a match to TRBD1. Unmatched junction bases numbered 3, after V lost 8 bases and J lost 0 bases. The germline V gene has CDR1 ENHRY and CDR2 SYGVKD. This CDR3 has 14 amino acids. The CDR3 bases are TGTGCCATCGGTACAGGGGCAACTAATGAAAAACTGTTTTTT. Translation: CAIGTGATNEKLFF.

DNA for the CDR3: TGTGCCTGGAGTATGGGATCTGGAGATTCACCCCTCCACTTT. As protein: CAWSMGSGDSPLHF. This rearrangement joins TRBV30 to TRBJ1-6; D is uncertain. The CDR3 sequence is 14 residues long. The V and J ends lost 2 bases and 8 bases respectively, with 13 bases between them. Germline V lookup: CDR1 GTSNPN, CDR2 SVGIG (reference sequence).

The gene calls are TRBV25-1 and TRBJ1-2; D is unresolved. CDR1 is MGHDK, CDR2 SYGVNS, per germline. The CDR3 covers 13 residues. V was cut by 5 bases and J by 4 bases, with 11 bases left in between. This CDR3 is CASSKIDLYGYTF. The CDR3 coding sequence is TGTGCCAGCAGTAAAATCGACCTCTATGGCTACACCTTC.

This sequence joins TRBV24-1 and TRBJ2-1, with D possibly being TRBD2 (6 bases). The CDR3 is 18 residues long. Germline CDR1 reads KGHDR; CDR2 reads SFDVKD. The germline V and J ends were trimmed by 3 bases and 2 bases, with 19 bases remaining between them. CDR3 residues: CATSDPTFRRGAYNEQFF. Here the CDR3 DNA reads TGTGCCACCAGTGATCCTACCTTTCGGAGGGGAGCCTACAATGAGCAGTTCTTC.

This chain connects TRBV7-3 to TRBJ1-3; D is unresolved. Germline CDR1 SGHTA, CDR2 FQGTGA. The CDR3 contains 14 residues. Between the trimmed V and J ends, which lost 5 bases and 0 bases, there was a span of 8 bases. CDR3 DNA sequence: TGTGCCAGCAGCCCCCAAAGCTCTGGAAACACCATATATTTT. Translation gives CASSPQSSGNTIYF.

This sequence joins TRBV7-8 and TRBJ2-2; D is undetermined. CDR3 length equals 16 residues. V was trimmed by 1 base and J by 0 bases, leaving 9 bases between them. CDR1 SGHVS and CDR2 FQNEAQ come from the germline V gene. The CDR3 coding sequence is TGTGCCAGCAGCTTAGTCTTAATTGCGAACACCGGGGAGCTGTTTTTT. Its protein product is CASSLVLIANTGELFF.